The rows below give T cell receptor beta chains drawn from one sample of a study of blood T cell repertoires in COVID-19. Assay used: immunoSEQ multiplex PCR; TCRdb lists only in-frame clones, some missing. The repertoire holds about 110,000 clones, with around three quarters as singletons. The sequenced sample consisted of peripheral blood. All receptors derive from a human donor in a cohort sampled during active or convalescent COVID-19. Each CDR3 is given with its conserved first and last residue. The D gene is left open where the match is weak. The size entry is marked missing in some rows and otherwise reads once, few, many or a size class.

v_call	j_call	d_call	clone_size	cdr3_nt	cdr3_aa
TRBV28	TRBJ2-5	-	-	TGTGCCAGCAGCCCCCATCCGGGACTGAAACAAGAGACCCAGTACTTC	CASSPHPGLKQETQYF
TRBV7-2	TRBJ2-7	TRBD2	-	TGTGCCAGCAGCTTCCTAGCGGGGGTGGCCCCCTACGAGCAGTACTTC	CASSFLAGVAPYEQYF
TRBV12-3/TRBV12-4	TRBJ1-2	TRBD1	-	TGTGCCAGCAGTCACAGGGGTGGCTACACCTTC	CASSHRGGYTF
TRBV19	TRBJ1-5	-	many	TGTGCCAGTAGTATCTTAAATAGCAATCAGCCCCAGCATTTT	CASSILNSNQPQHF
TRBV2	TRBJ1-6	-	medium-sized	TGTGCCAGCAGTGAAAGATGGGCCAAGGCACCCCTCCACTTT	CASSERWAKAPLHF
TRBV5-1	TRBJ2-3	TRBD2	-	TGCGCCAGCAGCTTGCCTAGCGGGGGAAGTGGAGATACGCAGTATTTT	CASSLPSGGSGDTQYF
TRBV5-1	TRBJ2-3	-	-	TGCGCCAGCAGCGCTACCCTGGATACGCAGTATTTT	CASSATLDTQYF
TRBV28	TRBJ1-5	-	-	TGTGCCAGCAGTTTATATGGGGGCCTCGGGCAGCCCCAGCATTTT	CASSLYGGLGQPQHF
TRBV15	TRBJ2-7	TRBD2	many	TGTGCCACCAGCAGGAGAGCGGGGGCTAATGGCGAGCAGTACTTC	CATSRRAGANGEQYF
TRBV29-1	TRBJ2-7	TRBD1	-	TGCAGCGTTGAAGAGGTATGGACAGGGGACGTTCGCGAGCAGTACTTC	CSVEEVWTGDVREQYF
TRBV6-1	TRBJ2-5	-	-	TGTGCCAGCAGTGAAGCGTTCAGGGAAGAGACCCAGTACTTC	CASSEAFREETQYF
TRBV6-2/TRBV6-3	TRBJ1-5	TRBD1	many	TGTGCCAGCAGTTACTATAGACAGGGGGTTATCCAGCCCCAGCATTTT	CASSYYRQGVIQPQHF
TRBV6-6	TRBJ2-3	TRBD2	-	TGTGCCAGCAGTCGAAGCGGGGAAGTGTCAGATACGCAGTATTTT	CASSRSGEVSDTQYF
TRBV7-2	TRBJ1-2	-	-	TGTGCCAGCAGCTTAGCGAGGACTTACTATGGCTACACCTTC	CASSLARTYYGYTF
TRBV28	TRBJ2-4	-	-	TGTGCCAGCAGTTTTGGGGGGGCCAAAAACATTCAGTACTTC	CASSFGGAKNIQYF
TRBV2	TRBJ1-2	-	-	TGTGCCAGTAGCCGTGAGGGGGGGACTTCGTATGGCTACACCTTC	CASSREGGTSYGYTF
TRBV10-3	TRBJ2-3	TRBD1	few	TGTGCCATCAGTGACGCGGGACAGGCGTTCACAGATACGCAGTATTTT	CAISDAGQAFTDTQYF
TRBV6-6	TRBJ2-7	TRBD1	once	TGTGCCAGCAGTTACTCGACAGGGGGCGACAAGCAGTACTTC	CASSYSTGGDKQYF